Shown below are 18 T cell receptor beta chains from a single sample sequenced in a study of T cell responses to AZD1222 COVID-19 vaccine. Sequencing was performed with immunoSEQ multiplex PCR; in TCRdb, only in-frame clones are kept and a portion is missing. Here the sample spans approximately 150,000 clones, around 92% being singletons. Sequenced material: peripheral blood, taken on day 0 of MenACWY control vaccination. These receptors came from an adult in good health.

This chain uses TRBV18 with TRBJ1-1; tentatively, D is TRBD1 (5 bases). Trimming left V 3 bases short and J 6 bases short, with 11 bases between. In germline, CDR1 is KGHSH, CDR2 LQKENI. This CDR3 region has 13 residues. As DNA, the CDR3 is TGTGCCAGCTCACCTGGCGGGGCACCTGAAGCTTTCTTT. This codes for CASSPGGAPEAFF.

The chain employs TRBV6-2 or TRBV6-3 and TRBJ1-5, with D perhaps matching TRBD1 (6 bases). Trimming pared 6 bases from V and 7 bases from J, leaving 16 bases between. The length of the CDR3 is 14 residues. In germline, CDR1 is MNHEY, CDR2 SVGEGT. The CDR3 DNA reads TGTGCCAGCAGCCGAAGCCAGGGGAGGCAGCCCCAGCATTTT. Its translation: CASSRSQGRQPQHF.

V usage is TRBV27 and J usage is TRBJ1-2; D remains ambiguous. CDR1 and CDR2 from the germline V gene are MNHEY and SMNVEV (reference sequence). Between the trimmed V and J ends, which lost 3 bases and 2 bases, there was a span of 16 bases. There are 16 residues in the CDR3. The CDR3 reads CASSFLVGRSNYGYTF. The DNA of the CDR3 is TGTGCCAGCAGTTTCCTGGTGGGTCGGAGCAACTATGGCTACACCTTC.

This rearrangement joins TRBV7-8 to TRBJ1-2; TRBD1 aligns across 9 bases. Trimming removed 5 bases from V and 8 bases from J; junction bases left unmatched: 15. Germline CDR1 and CDR2: SGHVS and FQNEAQ. The CDR3 loop spans 16 amino acids. CDR3 in amino acids: CASSQDRDRVLGGYTF. In DNA, the CDR3 is TGTGCCAGCAGCCAGGACCGGGACAGGGTATTAGGAGGCTACACCTTC.

The chain links TRBV7-3 to TRBJ2-7; 10 bases align to TRBD1. Germline V gene sequence: CDR1 SGHTA, CDR2 FQGTGA. V lost 2 bases to trimming and J lost 4 bases; unmatched junction nucleotides: 2. This CDR3 has 14 residues. CDR3: CASSLGTGEYEQYF. CDR3 DNA sequence: TGTGCCAGCAGCTTAGGGACAGGGGAATACGAGCAGTACTTC. The entire variable domain, with the rest obtained from reference TRBV7-3 and TRBJ2-7, is as follows: GAGVSQTPSNKVTEKGKYVELRCDPISGHTALYWYRQSLGQGPEFLIYFQGTGAADDSGLPNDRFFAVRPEGSVSTLKIQRTERGDSAVYLCASSLGTGEYEQYFGPGTRLTVT.

The chain links TRBV27 to TRBJ1-5; no reliable D call. CDR1 MNHEY and CDR2 SMNVEV come from the germline V gene (reference sequence). Deletions cut 6 bases from V and 0 bases from J, with 6 bases between. This CDR3 region has 13 residues. The CDR3 is CASSQSSNQPQHF. CDR3 coding DNA: TGTGCCAGCAGCCAGAGTAGCAATCAGCCCCAGCATTTT.

The V and J genes are TRBV19 and TRBJ2-5; D might be TRBD1 (5 bases). Germline V gene sequence: CDR1 LNHDA, CDR2 SQIVND (reference sequence). This CDR3 contains 14 residues. Trimming left V 6 bases short and J 5 bases short, with 16 bases between. CDR3 amino acids: CASRRLEAGETQYF. Written as DNA, the CDR3 is TGTGCCAGTAGACGTCTCGAGGCAGGGGAGACCCAGTACTTC.

The chain carries TRBV7-4 and TRBJ2-1, with D tentatively TRBD2 (6 bases). Trimming took off 5 bases at V and 0 bases at J, with 20 bases between the two ends. The germline V gene has CDR1 SGHVT and CDR2 SQSDAQ. The CDR3 sequence is 18 residues long. CDR3 nucleotides: TGTGCCAGCAGCCAAGTGGGGGGACCCGTGAGCTCCTACAATGAGCAGTTCTTC. Its translation: CASSQVGGPVSSYNEQFF.

V is TRBV7-3 and J is TRBJ2-1; D possibly corresponds to TRBD2 (5 bases). Per germline, CDR1 SGHTA and CDR2 FQGTGA. The CDR3 is 15 residues long. The V gene lost 5 bases and the J gene lost 9 bases, with 20 bases spanning the gap. CDR3 region: CASSLEDSLGSEQFF. CDR3 coding DNA: TGTGCCAGCAGCCTCGAGGACTCCTTAGGGAGTGAGCAGTTCTTC.

The chain uses TRBV15 and TRBJ2-5; D uncertain. V was shortened by 0 bases and J by 4 bases, with 6 bases between the two germline ends. This CDR3 has 13 residues. CDR1 and CDR2 (germline): LNHNV, YYDKDF (reference sequence). The CDR3 DNA follows: TGTGCCACCAGCAGAGATCAGCCAGAGACCCAGTACTTC. Amino acid sequence: CATSRDQPETQYF. The entire variable domain, with the rest obtained from reference TRBV15 and TRBJ2-5, is as follows: DAMVIQNPRYQVTQFGKPVTLSCSQTLNHNVMYWYQQKSSQAPKLLFHYYDKDFNNEADTPDNFQSRRPNTSFCFLDIRSPGLGDTAMYLCATSRDQPETQYFGPGTRLLVL.

The gene calls are TRBV5-1 and TRBJ1-2; no clear D. The CDR3 spans 13 residues. Germline CDR1 SGHRS, CDR2 YFSETQ. V lost 6 bases to trimming and J lost 2 bases, with 11 bases between them. CDR3 in amino acids: CASTPDGNYGYTF. In DNA, the CDR3 is TGCGCCAGCACCCCGGACGGGAACTATGGCTACACCTTC. Together with reference TRBV5-1 and TRBJ1-2, the CDR3 gives the full variable domain: KAGVTQTPRYLIKTRGQQVTLSCSPISGHRSVSWYQQTPGQGLQFLFEYFSETQRNKGNFPGRFSGRQFSNSRSEMNVSTLELGDSALYLCASTPDGNYGYTFGSGTRLTVV.

The rearrangement joins TRBV25-1 to TRBJ1-4; D ambiguous. Trimming removed 4 bases from V and 3 bases from J, with 9 bases in between. The CDR3 spans 14 residues. From germline, CDR1 is MGHDK and CDR2 SYGVNS. The CDR3 sequence: CASSAGLANEKLFF. The DNA of the CDR3 is TGTGCCAGCAGTGCAGGTTTAGCTAATGAAAAACTGTTTTTT.

This chain links TRBV14 with TRBJ2-6; no reliable D call. This CDR3 comprises 14 residues. Looked up from germline, CDR1 is SGHDN and CDR2 is FVKESK. V was clipped by 4 bases and J by 0 bases, with 4 bases between them. CDR3 DNA sequence: TGTGCCAGCAGCCGTCTCTCTGGGGCCAACGTCCTGACTTTC. It is translated as CASSRLSGANVLTF. Full variable domain (missing parts from reference TRBV14 and TRBJ2-6): EAGVTQFPSHSVIEKGQTVTLRCDPISGHDNLYWYRRVMGKEIKFLLHFVKESKQDESGMPNNRFLAERTGGTYSTLKVQPAELEDSGVYFCASSRLSGANVLTFGAGSRLTVL.

This chain connects TRBV29-1 to TRBJ2-7; 10 bases agree with TRBD1. The CDR3 is 13 residues long. Trimming removed 1 base from V and 4 bases from J; junction bases left unmatched: 1. Germline lookup yields CDR1 SQVTM and CDR2 ANQGSEA. The CDR3 protein is CSVEGTGGYEQYF. CDR3 DNA sequence: TGCAGCGTTGAAGGGACAGGGGGATACGAGCAGTACTTC.

This rearrangement joins TRBV27 to TRBJ2-1; D unclear. The CDR3 loop spans 15 amino acids. CDR1 and CDR2 (germline): MNHEY, SMNVEV (reference sequence). The V gene lost 3 bases and the J gene lost 3 bases, with 12 bases spanning the gap. The CDR3 sequence is CASSLPGRFYNEQFF. The DNA of the CDR3 is TGTGCCAGCAGTTTGCCCGGACGGTTCTACAATGAGCAGTTCTTC.

This chain joins TRBV7-2 and TRBJ1-6; TRBD1 matches 7 bases. Germline V lookup: CDR1 SGHTA, CDR2 FQGNSA. V was pared by 1 base and J by 5 bases, with 2 bases of the junction left unmatched. This CDR3 has 15 amino acids. The CDR3 DNA reads as TGTGCCAGCAGCTTAGTGGGGACAGATAATTCACCCCTCCACTTT. Protein: CASSLVGTDNSPLHF.

The chain combines TRBV3-1 (or the pseudogene TRBV3-2) with TRBJ2-3, with 7 nucleotides matching TRBD2. The CDR3 is 16 residues long. V lost 2 bases, J lost 1 base, and 6 bases stayed unmatched. CDR1 and CDR2 (germline): LGHDT, YNNKEL (reference sequence). The CDR3 loop reads CASSQRWLAGTDTQYF. CDR3 DNA: TGTGCCAGCAGCCAAAGGTGGCTAGCGGGCACAGATACGCAGTATTTT.

The CDR3 protein is CAIGQGLYGYTF. For the CDR3, the DNA is TGTGCCATCGGACAGGGCCTCTATGGCTACACCTTC. This chain uses TRBV10-3 with TRBJ1-2; 8 nucleotides agree with TRBD1. V was pared by 8 bases and J by 4 bases, with 3 bases of the junction left unmatched. The CDR3 runs to 12 residues. Germline V gene sequence: CDR1 ENHRY, CDR2 SYGVKD.